The next 17 T cell receptor beta chains were all read from a single sample in a study of naive and memory T cell subsets. Both TRBC1 and TRBC2 were covered by a beta constant-region primer of two equimolar oligonucleotides. Ligated cDNA was amplified by four rounds of PCR with nested alpha and beta constant-region primers and SP2. TCRdb reprocessed the UMI-ligation and nested PCR reads via MiXCR and lists one record per CDR3 protein. The sample consists of 130,000 or so distinct CDR3 sequences, approximately 37% of them appearing once. Sequencing used central memory CD4+ T cells from blood. These receptors came from a human donor in good health.

The chain combines TRBV29-1 with TRBJ2-1, with a weak D call TRBD2 (5 bases). This CDR3 has 15 amino acids. Germline assignment: CDR1 SQVTM and CDR2 ANQGSEA. Trimming cost V 3 bases and J 0 bases, with 12 bases left between them. Here the CDR3 reads CSVDGGVSSYNEQFF. DNA for the CDR3: TGCAGCGTTGACGGAGGAGTGAGCTCCTACAATGAGCAGTTCTTC.

This clonotype has a handful of counts. This chain joins TRBV9 and TRBJ2-7, with TRBD2 matching 9 bases. Trimming removed 4 bases from V and 0 bases from J; junction bases left unmatched: 11. Germline V gives CDR1 SGDLS, CDR2 YYNGEE. CDR3 length: 17 residues. The CDR3 loop reads CASSTPVSGGNSYEQYF. CDR3 DNA: TGTGCCAGCAGCACCCCAGTTAGCGGGGGCAACTCCTACGAGCAGTACTTC.

The chain recombines TRBV25-1 with TRBJ2-7; the D is unclear. The CDR3 loop spans 12 amino acids. Germline V lookup: CDR1 MGHDK, CDR2 SYGVNS. Trimming left V 3 bases short and J 5 bases short, with 8 bases between. The CDR3 loop reads CASSELDHEQYF. CDR3 bases: TGTGCCAGCAGTGAGTTGGACCACGAGCAGTACTTC.

A few counts support this clonotype. V gene TRBV5-5 combines with J gene TRBJ1-2; 7 bases fit TRBD1. V trimming: 4 bases; J trimming: 2 bases; junction bases outside the gene matches: 8. Germline CDR1 SGHKS, CDR2 YYEKEE (reference sequence). This CDR3 contains 15 residues. Here the CDR3 DNA reads TGTGCCAGCAGCACATCCGGGACAGCAAACTATGGCTACACCTTC. Translated, it gives CASSTSGTANYGYTF.

In its sample, this clonotype was seen many times. This chain uses TRBV28 with TRBJ2-7; 9 positions agree with TRBD1. Germline V gene sequence: CDR1 MDHEN, CDR2 SYDVKM. Trimming took 7 bases from V and 6 from J; bases not matched to a gene: 10. CDR3 length: 14 amino acids. The CDR3 region is CASKRDRVRSEQYF. The CDR3 nucleotides read TGTGCCAGCAAGCGGGACAGGGTAAGGTCCGAGCAGTACTTC.

DNA for the CDR3: TGTGCTACCCACTCTCCGGGACGCTTGATGAACACTGAAGCTTTCTTT. This encodes CATHSPGRLMNTEAFF. The chain joins TRBV28 to TRBJ1-1; possibly TRBD1 for D (5 bases). CDR3 size: 16 residues. Looked up from germline, CDR1 is MDHEN and CDR2 is SYDVKM. The variable domain in full, with the rest retrieved from reference TRBV28 and TRBJ1-1, is DVKVTQSSRYLVKRTGEKVFLECVQDMDHENMFWYRQDPGLGLRLIYFSYDVKMKEKGDIPEGYSVSREKKERFSLILESASTNQTSMYLCATHSPGRLMNTEAFFGQGTRLTVV.

This sequence joins TRBV6-6 and TRBJ1-2, with D perhaps TRBD1 (5 bases). The germline gives CDR1 MNHNY, CDR2 SVGAGI (reference sequence). This CDR3 is 14 amino acids long. The ends were cut back, 4 bases at V and 0 bases at J, with 9 bases in the middle. This CDR3 is CASSSGETNYGYTF. CDR3 DNA: TGTGCCAGCAGTTCGGGGGAAACTAACTATGGCTACACCTTC.

This clonotype was found a few times. This chain joins TRBV30 and TRBJ1-3; D gene uncertain. Germline assignment: CDR1 GTSNPN and CDR2 SVGIG (reference sequence). V lost 4 bases and J lost 4, with 5 bases in between. The CDR3 has 11 residues. The CDR3 nucleotides read TGTGCCTGGATGAAGGGAAACACCATATATTTT. Its protein product is CAWMKGNTIYF.

V is TRBV6-5 and J is TRBJ1-3; possible D gene TRBD1, 6 bases. Germline V gene sequence: CDR1 MNHEY, CDR2 SVGAGI. CDR3 size: 20 residues. With 2 bases removed from V and 0 bases from J, the gap between germline ends came to 23 bases. The DNA for the CDR3 is TGTGCCAGCAGTTACATCCGGCCAGTTCGGGACACGTACTCTGGAAACACCATATATTTT. This translates into CASSYIRPVRDTYSGNTIYF.

V gene TRBV28 combines with J gene TRBJ2-7, with 7 bases aligning to TRBD1. CDR1 and CDR2 (germline): MDHEN, SYDVKM. The CDR3 sequence is 14 residues long. Trimming cost V 4 bases and J 6 bases; bases outside gene matches: 9. The CDR3: CASSSRGREAEQYF. CDR3 in DNA: TGTGCCAGCAGTTCAAGGGGGCGAGAAGCCGAGCAGTACTTC.

This chain uses TRBV12-3 or TRBV12-4 with TRBJ1-1; tentatively, D is TRBD1 (6 bases). V was shortened by 5 bases and J by 1 base, with 14 bases between the two germline ends. The length of the CDR3 is 15 residues. The CDR3 sequence: CASSLHPDRNTEAFF. CDR3 coding DNA: TGTGCCAGCAGTCTACACCCGGACAGGAACACTGAAGCTTTCTTT.

The chain recombines TRBV30 with TRBJ1-1; D is unresolved. V gave up 8 bases and J gave up 3 bases, with 16 bases separating them. This CDR3 spans 13 amino acids. The germline gives CDR1 GTSNPN, CDR2 SVGIG (reference sequence). The CDR3 DNA sequence: TGTGCCGCGAGAGTCTCGGATTACACTGAAGCTTTCTTT. Residues: CAARVSDYTEAFF.

The CDR3 coding sequence is TGTGCCAGCAGTTTAGTTGGACAGGGTTGGAATGAGCAGTTCTTC. Translation gives CASSLVGQGWNEQFF. J is TRBJ2-1 and V is TRBV28; TRBD1 matches at 8 bases. Germline CDR1 reads MDHEN; CDR2 reads SYDVKM. The CDR3 is 15 amino acids. V shed 2 bases and J 7 bases; nucleotides not matched to a gene: 7.

The genes are TRBV15 and TRBJ2-3, with D perhaps matching TRBD2 (5 bases). Per the germline V gene, CDR1 is LNHNV and CDR2 is YYDKDF (reference sequence). The ends were cut back, 11 bases at V and 2 bases at J, with 14 bases in the middle. The CDR3 runs to 13 residues. Here the CDR3 reads CAAAGPITDTQYF. The CDR3 DNA follows: TGTGCCGCCGCGGGTCCGATCACAGATACGCAGTATTTT.

V is TRBV28 and J is TRBJ1-5, with D perhaps TRBD1 (5 bases). Germline V CDR1 and CDR2: MDHEN, SYDVKM. V was trimmed by 2 bases and J by 4 bases, leaving 15 bases between them. This CDR3 contains 16 residues. DNA for the CDR3: TGTGCCAGCAGTTTAAAATTCGGGTCAGGGAATCAGCCCCAGCATTTT. It is translated as CASSLKFGSGNQPQHF.

Only one count was recorded for this clonotype. The junction differs from germline at one of its ends, possibly a read error. This chain links TRBV7-7 with TRBJ2-2; 7 nucleotides line up with TRBD2. Germline V gene data show CDR1 as SSHAT and CDR2 as FNYEAQ (reference sequence). The CDR3 has 16 amino acids. In nucleotides, the CDR3 is TGTGCTAGCAGCTTATTTAGCGGGTCGAACACCGGGGAGCTGTTTTTT. Translation: CASSLFSGSNTGELFF.

This clonotype was seen many times. The chain links TRBV6-4 to TRBJ2-1, with a possible D match to TRBD1 (5 bases). V was trimmed by 0 bases and J by 4 bases, leaving 7 bases between them. The CDR3 has 14 amino acids. CDR1 and CDR2 from the germline V gene are MRHNA and SNTAGT. CDR3 DNA: TGTGCCAGCAGTGACTCGAACAGGTACAATGAGCAGTTCTTC. It encodes CASSDSNRYNEQFF.